These 8 T cell receptor beta chains share one sample of origin, sequenced in a study of T cell changes during pregnancy in multiple sclerosis. Here immunoSEQ multiplex PCR was the method, and the copy in TCRdb shows in-frame clones only, minus some. The repertoire has tens of thousands of clones, roughly 90% of them found once; the top ten carry more than 2%. The material was peripheral blood, obtained in the first trimester of pregnancy. The receptors shown here come from a female donor with multiple sclerosis, enrolled in a pregnancy study.

The chain recombines TRBV4-1 with TRBJ1-1, with D maybe TRBD1 (5 bases). V was cut by 1 base and J by 0 bases, with 12 bases left in between. The CDR3 is 16 amino acids. Germline V gene lookup returns CDR1 MGHRA and CDR2 YSYEKL. CDR3 coding DNA: TGCGCCAGCAGCCAAGCCGGGGGTTGGGTGAACACTGAAGCTTTCTTT. Translation: CASSQAGGWVNTEAFF.

The rearrangement uses TRBV11-3 and TRBJ2-3; 7 positions agree with TRBD1. CDR1 and CDR2 (germline): SGHNT, YENEEA. The CDR3 is 12 amino acids. Trimming removed 8 bases from V and 1 base from J; junction bases left unmatched: 0. CDR3 sequence: CASGTGTDTQYF. The CDR3 region has the DNA TGTGCCAGCGGGACAGGCACAGATACGCAGTATTTT.

The V and J genes are TRBV15 and TRBJ2-3; a possible D gene is TRBD1 (6 bases). Germline lookup yields CDR1 LNHNV and CDR2 YYDKDF (reference sequence). The CDR3 totals 15 residues. V was pared by 1 base and J by 5 bases, with 13 bases between. Here the CDR3 DNA reads TGTGCCACCAGCAGAGGTTTTCGGGGACAAGATACGCAGTATTTT. Amino acids: CATSRGFRGQDTQYF.

This chain links TRBV29-1 with TRBJ1-1; 8 bases are a match to TRBD1. J gave up 6 bases and V 4 bases, and 13 bases lay outside the gene matches. This CDR3 spans 15 amino acids. Germline assignment: CDR1 SQVTM and CDR2 ANQGSEA. The CDR3 region is CSVGAGAGGFSEAFF. The CDR3 DNA sequence: TGCAGCGTTGGGGCGGGGGCAGGGGGCTTCTCTGAAGCTTTCTTT.

The chain recombines TRBV10-3 with TRBJ2-2, with D maybe TRBD1 (8 bases). The germline CDR1 and CDR2 sequences are ENHRY and SYGVKD. This CDR3 comprises 14 residues. V lost 6 bases and J 6 bases, leaving 14 bases between the germline ends. The CDR3 reads CAIRKQGGPGELFF. In nucleotides, the CDR3 is TGTGCCATCAGGAAACAGGGGGGGCCCGGGGAGCTGTTTTTT.

The genes are TRBV7-9 and TRBJ2-1; 9 bases are shared with TRBD2. The CDR3 sequence is 12 residues long. Germline assignment: CDR1 SEHNR and CDR2 FQNEAQ (reference sequence). V trimming: 5 bases; J trimming: 9 bases; junction bases outside the gene matches: 2. The DNA of the CDR3 is TGTGCCAGCAGCCGAGCGGGGGGTGAGCAGTTCTTC. Protein sequence: CASSRAGGEQFF.

J is TRBJ2-3 and V is TRBV18, with 7 bases fitting TRBD1. V shed 8 bases, J shed 0 bases, and the junction held 2 bases outside the gene matches. The CDR3 runs 13 residues. The germline CDR1 and CDR2 sequences are KGHSH and LQKENI. The CDR3 DNA is TGTGCCAGCGGGACAGTCAGCACAGATACGCAGTATTTT. Its protein is CASGTVSTDTQYF.

The gene calls are TRBV27 and TRBJ1-6; no firm D call. Between the trimmed V and J ends, which lost 8 bases and 9 bases, there was a span of 20 bases. The CDR3 sequence is 15 residues long. CDR1 MNHEY and CDR2 SMNVEV come from the germline V gene (reference sequence). This chain's CDR3 is CASRRDSPGSSPLHF. CDR3 in DNA: TGTGCCAGCCGCCGGGATTCCCCGGGGAGTTCACCCCTCCACTTT.